This TCR beta chain was captured by sequencing in a study of cytomegalovirus exposure and HLA in healthy donors. This CDR3 comprises 13 residues. Germline V lookup: CDR1 LNHDA, CDR2 SQIVND (reference sequence). V lost 3 bases to trimming and J lost 6 bases; unmatched junction nucleotides: 1. The PCR made use of 60 Vbeta and 13 Jbeta primers. Some clones are missing from TCRdb's copy, which holds only in-frame ones; the method was immunoSEQ multiplex PCR. Its clone listing holds 150,000 to 200,000 clones. The study's findings and limits: Later on, a genetic analysis was performed. It linked a missense variant in DCLRE1C with V- and J-gene trimming of TCR beta. Sequencing probably produced one cluster of sequence variants that were highly shared.

A remark on this clone: The antigen remains undetermined.

The sequence derives from a man aged 25 to 40 in good health and CMV-seronegative. The chain employs TRBV19 and TRBJ1-2, with 10 positions matching TRBD1. The sample taken for sequencing was PBMCs. CDR3: CASSIGTGDGYTF. The CDR3 DNA follows: TGTGCCAGTAGTATCGGGACAGGGGATGGCTACACCTTC.